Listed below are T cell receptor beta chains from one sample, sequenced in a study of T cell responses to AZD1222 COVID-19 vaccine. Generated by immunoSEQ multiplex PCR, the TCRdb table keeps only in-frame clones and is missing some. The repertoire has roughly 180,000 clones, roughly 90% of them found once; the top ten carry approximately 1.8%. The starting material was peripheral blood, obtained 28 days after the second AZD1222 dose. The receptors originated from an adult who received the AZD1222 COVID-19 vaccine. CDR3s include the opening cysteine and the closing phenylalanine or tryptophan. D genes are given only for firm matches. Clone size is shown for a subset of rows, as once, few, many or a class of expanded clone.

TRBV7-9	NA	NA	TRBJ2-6	TGTGCCAGCAGCCCCCCCGGAGCTGGGGCCAACGTCCTGACTTTC	CASSPPGAGANVLTF
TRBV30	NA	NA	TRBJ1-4	TGTGCCTGGAGTGGGGGGTTTGGTGAAAAACTGTTTTTT	CAWSGGFGEKLFF
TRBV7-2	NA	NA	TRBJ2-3	TGTGCCAGCAGCCACGGAGGTGCCCTGGAAGCAGATACGCAGTATTTT	CASSHGGALEADTQYF
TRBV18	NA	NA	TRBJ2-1	TGTGCCAGCTCACCGGGGAACAATGAGCAGTTCTTC	CASSPGNNEQFF
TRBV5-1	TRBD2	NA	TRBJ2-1	TGCGCCAGCAGCTTGGTCAGCGGGAACAATGAGCAGTTCTTC	CASSLVSGNNEQFF
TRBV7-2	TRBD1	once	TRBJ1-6	TGTGCCAGCAGCCATACAGGGGGCAATTCACCCCTCCACTTT	CASSHTGGNSPLHF
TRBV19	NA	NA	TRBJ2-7	TGTGCCAGTAGCCTGACAAGCTCCTACGAGCAGTACTTC	CASSLTSSYEQYF
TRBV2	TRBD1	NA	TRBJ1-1	TGTGCCAGCACGCCCTACAGGGGAGAGACTGAAGCTTTCTTT	CASTPYRGETEAFF
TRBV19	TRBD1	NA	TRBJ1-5	TGTGCCAGTAGTACCCCCGGGACAGGCTATCAGCCCCAGCATTTT	CASSTPGTGYQPQHF
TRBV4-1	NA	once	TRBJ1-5	TGCGCCAGCCTACGGGGGGGGTCTGAGGGCAATCAGCCCCAGCATTTT	CASLRGGSEGNQPQHF
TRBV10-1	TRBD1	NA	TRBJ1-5	TGCGCCAGACCCCGGGACAGGGGACGAAATCAGCCCCAGCATTTT	CARPRDRGRNQPQHF
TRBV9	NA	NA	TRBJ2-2	TGTGCCAGCAGCACGGGTTTCAGCCAGGGGGAGCTGTTTTTT	CASSTGFSQGELFF
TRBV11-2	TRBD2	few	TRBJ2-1	TGTGCCAGCAGCACTCAAACCCAGCGGGAGGGCGACAATGAGCAGTTCTTC	CASSTQTQREGDNEQFF
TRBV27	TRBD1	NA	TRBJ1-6	TGTGCCAGCAGTCTACGGACAGGGGGAAATTCACCCCTCCACTTT	CASSLRTGGNSPLHF
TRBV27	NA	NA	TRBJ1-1	TGTGCCAGCAGTTTAGGGTGGAAGGCTGAAGCTTTCTTT	CASSLGWKAEAFF
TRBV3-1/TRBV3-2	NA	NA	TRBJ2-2	TGTGCCAGCAGCCAGGAGGATGGGACCGGGGAGCTGTTTTTT	CASSQEDGTGELFF
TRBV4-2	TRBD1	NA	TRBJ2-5	TGTGCCAGCAGCCAAGGACAGGGGCCGTCAGAGACCCAGTACTTC	CASSQGQGPSETQYF
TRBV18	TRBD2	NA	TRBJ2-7	TGTGCCAGCTCACCCGTTGCCAAGCGGGAGAAGTACGAGCAGTACTTC	CASSPVAKREKYEQYF
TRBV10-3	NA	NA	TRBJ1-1	TGTGCCATCAGTGAGTACCCGAACACTGAAGCTTTCTTT	CAISEYPNTEAFF
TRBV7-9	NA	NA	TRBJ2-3	TGTGCCAGCAGCCCCCCAAGTACTAGCACAGATACGCAGTATTTT	CASSPPSTSTDTQYF